This T cell receptor (beta chain) stems from a study of molecular identifiers for immune sequencing clone quantification (dated by TCRdb to 2017 to 2018). Turning to the overall study: For a replicate experiment, RNA from around 20,000 or 99,000 naive CD8 T cells was divided into five aliquots, of which four were sequenced. This methods study used CD8 T cells to benchmark TCR RNA copy counting and molecular-identifier clustering-based TCR repertoire sequencing (MIDCIRS). On the study overall, not on this receptor specifically: Clones above 20 RNA copies held over 97% of molecules in CMV-specific effector cells but under 1% in naive cells. Spiked-in Jurkat TCR RNA equivalent to a single cell was reported to be detectable even among approximately 1 million naive CD8 T cells. Modeling indicated about 3 TCR RNA copies recovered per cell, compared with approximately 10 by digital PCR, which implies a capture efficiency of around 31%. The sizes of highly expanded clones could end up underestimated when identical TCR molecules share a barcode. Spiked-in Jurkat TCR RNA (approximately 10 copies' worth), which is not part of the donor repertoire, was contained in the naive libraries. Without barcode sub-clustering, chimeric consensus sequences inflated TCR diversity; chimeras reached as high as 47%.

Notes on this clonotype: Its antigen has not been determined. A much larger clone sits a single nucleotide away, making a read error possible.

The library came from PCR. The listed sequencing device is NextSeq 500. Bulk TCR libraries were prepared as previously described, using TCR primers listed in Table S5. Purification of total RNA was performed with the Qiagen AllPrep DNA/RNA kit. Before any analysis, reads coming from multiple sequencing runs of the same library were combined into one pool. Turning to the authors' computational methods: Reads were retained only if their TCR constant sequence matched exactly, and those retained reads were trimmed to 150 nt and grouped according to their 12-nt molecular barcodes. Reads in each barcode group were sub-clustered using a 15% Levenshtein threshold, and a quality-weighted consensus sequence was built for each RNA molecule. Non-functional sequences were removed, as were lower-count sequences one edit away from another. Based on a fit of two negative binomial distributions, barcode sub-clusters having less than 20% of the maximum read count were discarded. TCRdb applied fastp at Q25 and MiXCR to the public reads, then kept only in-frame beta chains. Merged by CDR3 protein, the rows form single entries marked with the most common genes and DNA. The V and J calls come from TCRdb's annotation, not from the publication. A total of approximately 320,000 distinct CDR3 sequences appear in this sample, about 22% of them only once. The ten biggest clones cover roughly 0.7% of the sample.

Libraries of naive CD8 T cells were generated from approximately 20,000 to 1,000,000 sorted cells, with 10%, 30% or 50% of the purified RNA used. Naive CD8 T cells were FACS-sorted as CD8+CD4-CCR7+CD45RA+ on a BD FACSAria II into RLT Plus buffer. To test detection sensitivity, Jurkat RNA equal to ten TCR copies was added to samples of roughly 18,000-1,000,000 naive CD8 T cells. CD8 T cells were enriched using RosetteSep CD8+ T Cell Enrichment Cocktail and Ficoll-Paque, and the enriched cells then underwent ACK red cell lysis. Between the V and J ends, shortened by 8 bases and 4 bases respectively, the junction contains 15 bases. Taken from cysteine to phenylalanine, the CDR3 has 13 residues. Of all the DNA, just the CDR3 is kept, 39 bases in frame from base 1.

What was sequenced was naive CD8+ T cells from blood, with Jurkat cell RNA spiked in. Per the publication, the cell subset or site label means: FACS-sorted CD8+CD4-CCR7+CD45RA+ naive T cells. This TCR was sampled from a human donor in good health. Some libraries in this study had Jurkat cell RNA spiked in. The sequence links TRBV5-3 to TRBJ1-1; the D segment could be TRBD1, given 5 matching bases. TRBV5-3 is filed as an ORF, its function uncertain. The CDR3 protein is CASRDERGTEAFF. The nucleotide sequence reads as follows: TGTGCCAGCAGGGACGAGAGGGGCACTGAAGCTTTCTTT.